The 24 T cell receptor beta chains below were found in one sample sequenced in a study of blood T cell repertoires in COVID-19. Generated by immunoSEQ multiplex PCR, the TCRdb table keeps only in-frame clones and is missing some. This table holds 35,000 to 55,000 clones, over 75% found once. Source material: peripheral blood. All receptors come from a human donor in a cohort sampled during active COVID-19.

Remarks on this clone: The sample contains more than one DNA sequence encoding this CDR3. The chain joins TRBV5-1 to TRBJ1-4; D possibly corresponds to TRBD1 (5 bases). The CDR3 is made up of 13 amino acids. V lost 5 bases and J 8 bases, leaving 13 bases between the germline ends. The germline V gene encodes CDR1 SGHRS and CDR2 YFSETQ. The CDR3, as DNA: TGCGCCAGCAGTCCGGGGCGGGGGGAAAAACTGTTTTTT. As protein: CASSPGRGEKLFF. Using reference TRBV5-1 and TRBJ1-4 for the parts outside the CDR3, the full variable domain is KAGVTQTPRYLIKTRGQQVTLSCSPISGHRSVSWYQQTPGQGLQFLFEYFSETQRNKGNFPGRFSGRQFSNSRSEMNVSTLELGDSALYLCASSPGRGEKLFFGSGTQLSVL.

The chain employs TRBV30 and TRBJ1-1; D is unclear. The CDR3 extends over 12 amino acids. CDR1 is GTSNPN, CDR2 SVGIG, per germline (reference sequence). Trimming stripped 2 bases from V and 5 bases from J, with 9 bases between. CDR3 nucleotide sequence: TGTGCCTGGAGTTCGGGGAGGACTGAAGCTTTCTTT. It is translated as CAWSSGRTEAFF.

The rearrangement uses TRBV7-9 and TRBJ2-7; D possibly corresponds to TRBD2 (6 bases). CDR1 and CDR2 (germline): SEHNR, FQNEAQ (reference sequence). This CDR3 is built from 14 residues. The V and J ends lost 1 base and 0 bases respectively, with 7 bases between them. The CDR3 is CASSLVTSSYEQYF. Here the CDR3 DNA reads TGTGCCAGCAGCTTAGTGACTAGCTCCTACGAGCAGTACTTC.

The chain carries TRBV24-1 and TRBJ2-1, with D possibly being TRBD2 (6 bases). The germline V gene has CDR1 KGHDR and CDR2 SFDVKD. V lost 3 bases to trimming and J lost 4 bases, with 12 bases between them. The length of the CDR3 is 15 residues. CDR3 protein: CATSDPGTPYNEQFF. In nucleotides, the CDR3 is TGTGCCACCAGTGATCCCGGGACTCCTTACAATGAGCAGTTCTTC.

The CDR3 DNA reads TGTGCCAGCAGCTTAAGTGGAGGGTTCGGAAACACCATATATTTT. Translated: CASSLSGGFGNTIYF. The V gene is TRBV7-3, the J gene TRBJ1-3, with unresolved D. CDR1 SGHTA and CDR2 FQGTGA come from the germline V gene. The CDR3 sequence is 15 residues long. V was clipped by 1 base and J by 4 bases, with 11 bases between them.

V gene TRBV27 combines with J gene TRBJ1-2; TRBD1 aligns across 9 bases. This CDR3 spans 15 amino acids. The germline V gene has CDR1 MNHEY and CDR2 SMNVEV (reference sequence). With 6 bases clipped from V and 0 bases from J, the junction kept 5 bases outside the gene matches. The CDR3 bases are TGTGCCAGCAGGCCACAGGGGGCCCCTAACTATGGCTACACCTTC. Translation: CASRPQGAPNYGYTF.

This chain joins TRBV5-4 and TRBJ2-7; 7 nucleotides line up with TRBD2. Germline values: CDR1 SGHNT, CDR2 YYREEE (reference sequence). Trimming took 6 bases from V and 3 from J; bases not matched to a gene: 9. The length of the CDR3 is 14 residues. The CDR3, as DNA: TGTGCCAGCAATCGCCAGGAGCGGGGCTACGAGCAGTACTTC. Protein: CASNRQERGYEQYF.

CDR3 region: CASSPTNRGYYGYTF. For the CDR3, the DNA is TGTGCCAGCAGCCCAACGAACAGGGGATACTATGGCTACACCTTC. The chain couples TRBV9 to TRBJ1-2; TRBD1 matches at 7 bases. In germline, CDR1 is SGDLS, CDR2 YYNGEE. V lost 4 bases and J lost 3; bases outside the gene matches: 9. CDR3 length: 15 amino acids. Drawing the rest from reference TRBV9 and TRBJ1-2, the complete variable domain is DSGVTQTPKHLITATGQRVTLRCSPRSGDLSVYWYQQSLDQGLQFLIQYYNGEERAKGNILERFSAQQFPDLHSELNLSSLELGDSALYFCASSPTNRGYYGYTFGSGTRLTVV.

The chain couples TRBV18 to TRBJ2-1, with 10 bases that match TRBD1. The germline CDR1 and CDR2 sequences are KGHSH and LQKENI. The trim removed 5 bases at V and 5 bases at J, leaving 12 bases unmatched. This CDR3 is built from 17 residues. For the CDR3, the DNA is TGTGCCAGCTCAACCCGGGACAGGGGAACCGAAAACAATGAGCAGTTCTTC. It translates to CASSTRDRGTENNEQFF.

This clone was detected only a few times. The chain is built from TRBV7-9 and TRBJ1-5, with 8 positions matching TRBD1. The V gene's germline CDR1 is SEHNR and CDR2 FQNEAQ (reference sequence). With 5 bases clipped from V and 5 bases from J, the junction kept 8 bases outside the gene matches. The CDR3 has 15 amino acids. Here the CDR3 reads CASSALTGEDQPQHF. DNA for the CDR3: TGTGCCAGCAGCGCCCTGACAGGGGAAGATCAGCCCCAGCATTTT.

The chain recombines TRBV7-8 with TRBJ2-1, with D perhaps matching TRBD1 (5 bases). This CDR3 is 15 amino acids long. The V gene lost 0 bases and the J gene lost 6 bases, with 12 bases spanning the gap. CDR1 SGHVS and CDR2 FQNEAQ come from the germline V gene. The CDR3, as DNA: TGTGCCAGCAGCTTAGCCCAAAGGGGTGGCAATGAGCAGTTCTTC. This translates into CASSLAQRGGNEQFF.

V and J are TRBV30 and TRBJ1-3; D gene ambiguous. This CDR3 contains 14 residues. V was shortened by 2 bases and J by 0 bases, with 8 bases between the two germline ends. Germline CDR1 reads GTSNPN; CDR2 reads SVGIG (reference sequence). For the CDR3, the DNA is TGTGCCTGGAGTACGGGGTCCTCTGGAAACACCATATATTTT. This translates into CAWSTGSSGNTIYF.

The genes are TRBV19 and TRBJ1-2; the match to TRBD1 covers 7 bases. The CDR3 runs 15 residues. The V and J ends lost 4 bases and 5 bases, in that order; junction bases with no gene match: 10. In germline, CDR1 is LNHDA, CDR2 SQIVND (reference sequence). The chain's CDR3 is CASSTSTGAGYGYTF. CDR3 nucleotides: TGTGCCAGTAGTACATCAACAGGGGCCGGGTATGGCTACACCTTC.

The V gene is TRBV28, the J gene TRBJ1-1; D might be TRBD1 (5 bases). There are 14 residues in the CDR3. Trimming took off 0 bases at V and 3 bases at J, with 8 bases between the two ends. CDR1 and CDR2 (germline): MDHEN, SYDVKM. CDR3: CASSLWGGDTEAFF. CDR3 DNA sequence: TGTGCCAGCAGTTTATGGGGGGGGGACACTGAAGCTTTCTTT.

This rearrangement joins TRBV7-9 to TRBJ1-2, with a weak D call TRBD1 (6 bases). This CDR3 region has 14 residues. Per the germline V gene, CDR1 is SEHNR and CDR2 is FQNEAQ (reference sequence). The V and J ends lost 0 bases and 3 bases respectively, with 8 bases between them. CDR3 bases: TGTGCCAGCAGCTTAGCCCAGGGGTACTATGGCTACACCTTC. Protein product: CASSLAQGYYGYTF.

This chain joins TRBV7-9 and TRBJ1-4; D is perhaps TRBD1 (5 bases). Trimming pared 0 bases from V and 3 bases from J, leaving 8 bases between. The CDR3 loop spans 15 amino acids. Germline CDR1 SEHNR, CDR2 FQNEAQ (reference sequence). The CDR3 sequence: CASSLATGPNEKLFF. CDR3 sequence (DNA): TGTGCCAGCAGCTTAGCAACAGGACCTAATGAAAAACTGTTTTTT.

This chain joins TRBV2 and TRBJ2-7, with a possible D match to TRBD1 (5 bases). Trimming pared 2 bases from V and 4 bases from J, leaving 9 bases between. CDR3 length equals 13 residues. Germline CDR1 is SNHLY and CDR2 is FYNNEI. The CDR3: CASSELQVYEQYF. As DNA, the CDR3 is TGTGCCAGCAGTGAATTACAGGTTTACGAGCAGTACTTC.

This chain uses TRBV7-2 with TRBJ2-1, with 7 bases matching TRBD2. This CDR3 has 15 residues. The germline gives CDR1 SGHTA, CDR2 FQGNSA. The ends lost 5 bases at V and 6 bases at J; junction bases unmatched: 10. CDR3 sequence (DNA): TGTGCCAGCAGCCCGACGTGGAGCGGGGTCAATGAGCAGTTCTTC. This gives the protein CASSPTWSGVNEQFF.

The V and J genes are TRBV4-1 and TRBJ2-3; maybe TRBD2 (7 bases). Trimming removed 4 bases at V and 0 bases at J, with 14 bases between. There are 16 residues in the CDR3. CDR1 is MGHRA and CDR2 is YSYEKL in the germline V gene. This CDR3 is CASSRTGGQSTDTQYF. The CDR3 DNA follows: TGCGCCAGCAGCCGGACCGGGGGGCAGAGCACAGATACGCAGTATTTT.

The chain recombines TRBV18 with TRBJ1-2, with 9 bases fitting TRBD1. The CDR3 is 14 residues long. From germline, CDR1 is KGHSH and CDR2 LQKENI. Trimming took 0 bases from V and 5 from J; bases not matched to a gene: 1. CDR3 coding DNA: TGTGCCAGCTCACCACCGGGACAGGGTTATGGCTACACCTTC. Translation gives CASSPPGQGYGYTF.

Here the CDR3 DNA reads TGCGCCAGCAGCTTGGCCGGGACAGGGGGGAACACTGAAGCTTTCTTT. Translating gives CASSLAGTGGNTEAFF. The V gene is TRBV5-1, the J gene TRBJ1-1; TRBD1 agrees at 11 bases. The CDR3 sequence is 16 residues long. V shed 0 bases and J 1 base; nucleotides not matched to a gene: 2. Germline lookup yields CDR1 SGHRS and CDR2 YFSETQ.

The chain combines TRBV7-8 with TRBJ1-2, with TRBD1 matching over 7 bases. Per germline, CDR1 SGHVS and CDR2 FQNEAQ. This CDR3 spans 15 amino acids. Trimming took 5 bases from V and 5 from J; bases not matched to a gene: 11. This CDR3 reads CASSPRDRVWYGYTF. CDR3 nucleotide sequence: TGTGCCAGCAGCCCCCGGGACAGAGTTTGGTATGGCTACACCTTC.

The chain employs TRBV6-6 and TRBJ2-7, with 11 bases aligning to TRBD1. Germline assignment: CDR1 MNHNY and CDR2 SVGAGI (reference sequence). V was pared by 6 bases and J by 5 bases, with 3 bases of the junction left unmatched. This CDR3 comprises 13 residues. The CDR3 region has the DNA TGTGCCAGCAGGGACAGGGGGCGCAACGAGCAGTACTTC. Protein sequence: CASRDRGRNEQYF.

The V gene is TRBV10-3, the J gene TRBJ2-2; 11 nucleotides agree with TRBD1. J lost 2 bases, V lost 6 bases, and 2 bases had no gene match. There are 15 residues in the CDR3. Germline-derived CDR1 and CDR2 are ENHRY and SYGVKD. The CDR3 sequence is CAISGQGANTGELFF. The CDR3 nucleotides read TGTGCCATCAGCGGACAGGGGGCTAACACCGGGGAGCTGTTTTTT.